This paragraph reports one TCR beta chain. Its antigen remains unknown. The PCR had 60 Vbeta and 13 Jbeta primers. Study processing details: There were around 80 million unique TCR beta chains by a later count, and some 11 million of them were shared. Method: immunoSEQ multiplex PCR; TCRdb's copy keeps in-frame clones and lacks some. V and J calls and clone size are given by that table; D and trimming were obtained from the DNA. There are 100,000 to 150,000 clones in the sample; roughly 70% occur only once, and more than 3.5% lies in the top ten. This specimen belongs to a study of cytomegalovirus exposure and HLA in healthy donors. Study findings and constraints: With later analysis, a missense DCLRE1C variant became linked to TCR beta V- and J-gene trimming. Later analysis identified some 16,000 TCR beta sequences associated with HLA alleles, using a false discovery rate threshold of 0.05. Cytomegalovirus association was assigned to about 180 TCR beta chains.

Trimming took 3 bases from V and 2 from J, leaving 10 bases between them. The CDR3 covers 15 residues. Per the germline V gene, CDR1 is LGHNA and CDR2 is YNFKEQ. Sequenced input: PBMCs. This receptor was obtained from a man aged 40-49 years in good health and CMV-seropositive. The V call is TRBV4-2, the J call TRBJ2-2, with D possibly being TRBD2 (6 bases). The CDR3 protein is CASSQKGLNTGELFF. CDR3 DNA: TGTGCCAGCAGCCAGAAAGGACTAAACACCGGGGAGCTGTTTTTT.